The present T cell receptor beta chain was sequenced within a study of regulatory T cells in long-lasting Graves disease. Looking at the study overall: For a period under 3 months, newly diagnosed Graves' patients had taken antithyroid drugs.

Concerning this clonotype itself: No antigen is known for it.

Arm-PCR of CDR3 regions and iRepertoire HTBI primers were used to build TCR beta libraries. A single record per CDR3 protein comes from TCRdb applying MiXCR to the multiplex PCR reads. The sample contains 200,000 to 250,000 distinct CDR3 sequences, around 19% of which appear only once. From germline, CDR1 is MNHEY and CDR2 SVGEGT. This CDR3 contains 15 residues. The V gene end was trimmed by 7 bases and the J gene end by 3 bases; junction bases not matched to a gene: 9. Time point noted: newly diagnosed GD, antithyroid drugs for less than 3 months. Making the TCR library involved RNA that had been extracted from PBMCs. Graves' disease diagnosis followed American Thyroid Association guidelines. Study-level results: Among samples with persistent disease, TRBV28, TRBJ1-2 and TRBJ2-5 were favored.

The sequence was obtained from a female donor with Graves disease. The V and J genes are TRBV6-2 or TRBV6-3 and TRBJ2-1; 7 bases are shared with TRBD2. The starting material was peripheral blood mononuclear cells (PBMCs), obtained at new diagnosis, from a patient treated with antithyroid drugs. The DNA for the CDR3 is TGTGCCAGCACAGGCGGGAGAGGCATCTACAATGAGCAGTTCTTC. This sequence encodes CASTGGRGIYNEQFF.